This TCR beta chain derives from a study of T cells in Graves' hyperthyroidism and ophthalmopathy (dated by TCRdb to about 2019). For context, the study as a whole: Peripheral blood samples were taken at the time of initial diagnosis, prior to any treatment. TCR V-J signatures able to tell the groups apart were searched for in a discovery cohort of about a hundred patients, of whom 40 to 45 had Graves' ophthalmopathy and about 55 had stable Graves' hyperthyroidism. Prospective prediction of ophthalmopathy was tested in an independent validation cohort consisting of roughly 19 hyperthyroidism patients and over 15 patients who later progressed to ophthalmopathy. The roughly 94 discovery patients were randomly split 7:3 into training and test sets. In several Graves' hyperthyroidism patients, the study also compared T-cell repertoires from thyroid tissue with T-cell repertoires from blood. After blood sampling, hyperthyroidism patients were treated with methimazole at a starting dose of 30 mg daily, and ophthalmopathy patients were treated with high-dose intravenous methylprednisolone. The paper describes TCR Vbeta CDR3 sequencing of 140 or so peripheral blood samples, made up of about 40 ophthalmopathy patients, 70 to 80 hyperthyroidism patients and roughly 17 progressor patients. What the research found in general, with its limitations: Most expanded thyroid clonotypes (frequency above 0.001) were also found in blood, which suggests that blood repertoires may mirror thyroid immune responses. A 13 V-J signature model separated ophthalmopathy from stable hyperthyroidism, with around 88% sensitivity and about 81% specificity in cross-validation and 80%/75% in testing. Sample size was not statistically predetermined, and blinding of investigators to group allocation was not performed. In validation, progression to ophthalmopathy was predicted by the model with approximately 67% sensitivity and 72% to 85% specificity, a median of roughly 6 months before onset.

Notes on this clonotype: It lacks a known antigen. No clone much larger than this one lies a single base away; base qualities are absent.

Amplification of TCR beta CDR3 regions was carried out from RNA transcripts. For the first round of RT-PCR on the TCR CDR3, the HTBI primer set was used together with the Qiagen OneStep RT-PCR kit. A second multiplex PCR round built the libraries, followed by size selection and purification. Sequencing of the libraries was done on an Illumina HiSeq2000 using paired-end 100 bp reads. The paper's processing steps were these. SOAPnuke was used to process the raw data, removing reads that contained adapters or uncalled bases, had a mean Phred below 15, or lacked an exact match to the constant primer or identifier. High-quality paired reads were merged using COPE v1.2.5, and each unique nucleotide sequence was defined as a clonotype. Clonotypes were aligned to IMGT TRBV, TRBD and TRBJ reference segments using MiTCR v1.1. Only V-J combinations with frequency above 0.0001, covering about 99% of repertoires, were analysed. A TCS score was defined as the ratio between F50 (clonal expansion) and ExV (chaos), using BLOSUM62-based TCRdist between CDR3 peptides within each V-J. Welch's t-statistics and random forest reduced fewer than 550 V-J features to about 12, which were used in a naive Bayes classifier (R e1071). The public reads were reprocessed in TCRdb via fastp at Q25 and MiXCR, keeping in-frame beta chains. All rows with the same CDR3 protein become a single entry with the most common DNA and genes. Clone size and V and J calls follow TCRdb, not the original study. The sample table shows approximately 520,000 distinct CDR3 sequences, and around 21% are seen once. Approximately 25% of the sample goes to the ten largest clones.

Stable Graves' hyperthyroidism was defined as no progression to ophthalmopathy during 18 months of follow-up. Hyperthyroidism patients were newly diagnosed, with disease duration under 2 months, and aged 18 to 65 years. The study excluded patients with uncontrolled infections, other autoimmune diseases, pregnancy or lactation. Clinical symptoms, serum thyroxine and TRAb, thyroid ultrasound, and orbital computed tomography formed the basis for the diagnoses. Ficoll-Paque density gradient centrifugation was used to isolate PBMCs from approximately 10 ml of fresh peripheral blood. Total RNA was extracted with Trizol reagent, and quality was checked on an Agilent 2100 Bioanalyzer. Measured from the cysteine to the phenylalanine, the CDR3 is 16 residues long. Only the CDR3 region is kept as DNA, spanning 48 bases read in frame from base 1. V ends up 7 bases short and J 4 bases short, with an unmatched junction base count of 10.

The rearrangement combines TRBV5-7 with TRBJ2-2; 10 middle bases align to TRBD1. TRBV5-7 is marked as an open reading frame, function uncertain. Sequencing was done on a sample of blood. The TCR was taken from a man aged 18 to 35 with Graves' hyperthyroidism. The nucleotide sequence reads as follows: TGTGCCAGCGGTCCGGACAGGGGGGTGTTCACCGGGGAGCTGTTTTTT. The translation is CASGPDRGVFTGELFF.